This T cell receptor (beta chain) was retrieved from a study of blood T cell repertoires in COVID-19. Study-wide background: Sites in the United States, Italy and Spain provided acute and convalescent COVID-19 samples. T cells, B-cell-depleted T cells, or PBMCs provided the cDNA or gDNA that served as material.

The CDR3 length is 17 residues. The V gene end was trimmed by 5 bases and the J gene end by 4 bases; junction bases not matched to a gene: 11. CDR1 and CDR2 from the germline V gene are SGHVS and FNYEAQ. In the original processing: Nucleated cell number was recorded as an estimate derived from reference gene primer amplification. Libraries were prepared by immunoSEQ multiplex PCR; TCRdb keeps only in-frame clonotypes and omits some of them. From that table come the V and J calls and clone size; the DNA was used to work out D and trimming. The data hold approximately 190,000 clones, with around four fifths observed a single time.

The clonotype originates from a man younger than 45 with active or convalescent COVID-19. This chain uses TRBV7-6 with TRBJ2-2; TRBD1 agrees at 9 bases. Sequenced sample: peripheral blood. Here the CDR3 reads CASSASGTGISTGELFF. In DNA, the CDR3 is TGTGCCAGCAGCGCCTCCGGGACAGGGATTAGCACCGGGGAGCTGTTTTTT.